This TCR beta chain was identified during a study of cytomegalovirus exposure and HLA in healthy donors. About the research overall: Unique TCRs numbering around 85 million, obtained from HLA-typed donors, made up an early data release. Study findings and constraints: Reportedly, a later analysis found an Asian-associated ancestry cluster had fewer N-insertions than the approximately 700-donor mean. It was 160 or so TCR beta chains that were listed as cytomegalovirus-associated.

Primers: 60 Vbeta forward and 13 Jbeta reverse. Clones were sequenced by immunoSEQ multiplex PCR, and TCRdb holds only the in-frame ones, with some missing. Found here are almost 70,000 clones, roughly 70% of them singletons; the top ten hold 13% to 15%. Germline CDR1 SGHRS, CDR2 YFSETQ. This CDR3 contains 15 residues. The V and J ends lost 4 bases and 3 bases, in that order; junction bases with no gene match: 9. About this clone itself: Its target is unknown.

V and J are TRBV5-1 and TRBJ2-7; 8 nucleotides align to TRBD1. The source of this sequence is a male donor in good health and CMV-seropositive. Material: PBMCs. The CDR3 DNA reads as TGCGCCAGCAGCCTGGACAGGGTTAGCCTCTACGAGCAGTACTTC. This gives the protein CASSLDRVSLYEQYF.